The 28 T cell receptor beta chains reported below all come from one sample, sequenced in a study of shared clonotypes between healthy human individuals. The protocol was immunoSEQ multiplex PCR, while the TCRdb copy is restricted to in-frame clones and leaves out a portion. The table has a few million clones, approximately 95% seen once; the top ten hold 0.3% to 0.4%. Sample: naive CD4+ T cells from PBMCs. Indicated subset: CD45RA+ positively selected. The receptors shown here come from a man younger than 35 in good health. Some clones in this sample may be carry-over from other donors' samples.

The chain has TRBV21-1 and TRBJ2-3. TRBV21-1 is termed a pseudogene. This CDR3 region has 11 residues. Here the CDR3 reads CAPAGTDTQYF. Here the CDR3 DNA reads TGTGCGCCCGCCGGCACAGATACGCAGTATTTT.

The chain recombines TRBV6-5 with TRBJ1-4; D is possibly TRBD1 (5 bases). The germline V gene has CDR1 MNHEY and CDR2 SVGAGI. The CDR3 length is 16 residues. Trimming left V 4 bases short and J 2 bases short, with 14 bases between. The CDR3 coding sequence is TGTGCCAGCAGTTTAACCAGGGCGTCGACTAATGAAAAACTGTTTTTT. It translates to CASSLTRASTNEKLFF.

The CDR3 loop reads CASSLDRGFTYEQYF. The CDR3 region has the DNA TGTGCCAGCAGTCTCGACCGGGGATTCACCTACGAGCAGTACTTC. The rearrangement uses TRBV28 and TRBJ2-7; tentatively, D is TRBD2 (5 bases). V lost 5 bases to trimming and J lost 2 bases, with 16 bases between them. CDR1 and CDR2 from the germline V gene are MDHEN and SYDVKM. There are 15 residues in the CDR3.

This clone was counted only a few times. For the CDR3, the DNA is TGTGCCAGCAGCGGGATGGGGAGAAATGAAAAACTGTTTTTT. Its protein is CASSGMGRNEKLFF. This chain uses TRBV9 with TRBJ1-4; D call uncertain. The CDR3 sequence is 14 residues long. CDR1 and CDR2 (germline): SGDLS, YYNGEE. V lost 3 bases and J 5 bases, leaving 11 bases between the germline ends.

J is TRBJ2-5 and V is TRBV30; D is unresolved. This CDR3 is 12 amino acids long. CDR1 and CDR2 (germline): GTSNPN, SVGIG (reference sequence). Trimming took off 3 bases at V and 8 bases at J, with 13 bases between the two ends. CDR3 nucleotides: TGTGCCTGGAGACCCTTCGGCGAAACCCAGTACTTC. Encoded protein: CAWRPFGETQYF. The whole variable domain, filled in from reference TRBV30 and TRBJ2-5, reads SQTIHQWPATLVQPVGSPLSLECTVEGTSNPNLYWYRQAAGRGLQLLFYSVGIGQISSEVPQNLSASRPQDRQFILSSKKLLLSDSGFYLCAWRPFGETQYFGPGTRLLVL.

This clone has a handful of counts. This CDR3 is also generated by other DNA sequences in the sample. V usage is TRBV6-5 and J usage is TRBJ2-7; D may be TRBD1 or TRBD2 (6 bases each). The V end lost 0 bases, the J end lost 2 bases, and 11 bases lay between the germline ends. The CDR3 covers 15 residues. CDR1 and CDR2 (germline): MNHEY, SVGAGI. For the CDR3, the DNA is TGTGCCAGCAGTTACTCGACCGGGGGCCCCTACGAGCAGTACTTC. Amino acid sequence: CASSYSTGGPYEQYF.

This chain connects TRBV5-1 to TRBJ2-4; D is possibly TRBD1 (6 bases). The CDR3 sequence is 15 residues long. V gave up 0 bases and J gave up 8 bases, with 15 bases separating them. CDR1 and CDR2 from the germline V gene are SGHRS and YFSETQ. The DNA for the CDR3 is TGCGCCAGCAGCTTGGGGGGGCCGCATTCGGACATTCAGTACTTC. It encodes CASSLGGPHSDIQYF.

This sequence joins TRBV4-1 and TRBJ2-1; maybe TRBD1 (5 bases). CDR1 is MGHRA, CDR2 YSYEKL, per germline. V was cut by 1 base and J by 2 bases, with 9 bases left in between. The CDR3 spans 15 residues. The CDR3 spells CASSQAPDTYNEQFF. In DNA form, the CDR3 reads TGCGCCAGCAGCCAAGCTCCGGACACCTACAATGAGCAGTTCTTC.

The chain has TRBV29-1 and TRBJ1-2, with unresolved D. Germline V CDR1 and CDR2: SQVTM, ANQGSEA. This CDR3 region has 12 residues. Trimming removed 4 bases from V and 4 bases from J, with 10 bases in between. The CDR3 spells CSVGHQTYGYTF. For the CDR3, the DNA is TGCAGCGTTGGGCACCAAACCTATGGCTACACCTTC.

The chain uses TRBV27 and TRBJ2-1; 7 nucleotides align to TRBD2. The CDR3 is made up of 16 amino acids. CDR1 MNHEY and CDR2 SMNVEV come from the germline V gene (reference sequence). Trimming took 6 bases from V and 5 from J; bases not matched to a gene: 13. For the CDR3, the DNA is TGTGCCAGCAGCCTTGCTAGTGGGAGGGCCAACAATGAGCAGTTCTTC. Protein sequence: CASSLASGRANNEQFF.

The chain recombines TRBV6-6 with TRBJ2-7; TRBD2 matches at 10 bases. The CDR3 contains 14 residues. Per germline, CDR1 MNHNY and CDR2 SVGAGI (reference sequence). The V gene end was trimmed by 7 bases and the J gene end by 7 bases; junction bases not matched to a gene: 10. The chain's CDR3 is CASTFSGRGWEQYF. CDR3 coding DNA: TGTGCCAGCACCTTCAGCGGGAGGGGTTGGGAGCAGTACTTC.

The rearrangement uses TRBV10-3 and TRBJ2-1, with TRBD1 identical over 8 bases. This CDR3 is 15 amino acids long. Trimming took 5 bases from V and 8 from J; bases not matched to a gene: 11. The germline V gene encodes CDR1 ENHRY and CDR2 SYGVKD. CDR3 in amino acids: CAISLTGARGHEQFF. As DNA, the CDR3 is TGTGCCATCAGTTTGACAGGGGCGCGAGGGCATGAGCAGTTCTTC.

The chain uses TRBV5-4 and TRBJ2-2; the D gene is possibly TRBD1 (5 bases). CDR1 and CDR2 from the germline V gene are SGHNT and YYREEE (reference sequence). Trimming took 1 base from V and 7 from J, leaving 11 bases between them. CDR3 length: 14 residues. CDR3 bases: TGTGCCAGCAGCTTGTATCAGGGTAGCGGGGAGCTGTTTTTT. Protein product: CASSLYQGSGELFF.

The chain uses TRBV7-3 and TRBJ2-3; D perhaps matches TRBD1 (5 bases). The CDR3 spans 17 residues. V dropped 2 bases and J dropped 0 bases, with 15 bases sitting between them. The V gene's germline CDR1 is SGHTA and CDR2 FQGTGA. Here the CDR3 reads CASSLLGVGLSTDTQYF. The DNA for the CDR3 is TGTGCCAGCAGCTTATTAGGGGTAGGGCTAAGCACAGATACGCAGTATTTT.

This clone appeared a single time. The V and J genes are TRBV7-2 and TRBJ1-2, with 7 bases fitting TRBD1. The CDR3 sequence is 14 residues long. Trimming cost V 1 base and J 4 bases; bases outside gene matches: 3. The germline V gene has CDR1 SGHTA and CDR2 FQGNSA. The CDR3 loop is CASSLGGQFYGYTF. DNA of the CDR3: TGTGCCAGCAGCTTAGGGGGACAGTTCTATGGCTACACCTTC. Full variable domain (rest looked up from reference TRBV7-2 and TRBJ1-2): GAGVSQSPSNKVTEKGKDVELRCDPISGHTALYWYRQSLGQGLEFLIYFQGNSAPDKSGLPSDRFSAERTGGSVSTLTIQRTQQEDSAVYLCASSLGGQFYGYTFGSGTRLTVV.

In DNA form, the CDR3 reads TGTGCCAGCAGTGAATCGATAGTAACAGGGACTGAAGCTTTCTTT. It yields the protein CASSESIVTGTEAFF. The rearrangement joins TRBV6-1 to TRBJ1-1; a possible D gene is TRBD1 (6 bases). Deletions cut 2 bases from V and 5 bases from J, with 15 bases between. Germline V gene sequence: CDR1 MNHNS, CDR2 SASEGT. CDR3 length equals 15 residues.

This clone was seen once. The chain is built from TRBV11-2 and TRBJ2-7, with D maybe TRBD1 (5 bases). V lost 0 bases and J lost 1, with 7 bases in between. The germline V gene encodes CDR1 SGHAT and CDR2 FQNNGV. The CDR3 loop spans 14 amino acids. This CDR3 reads CASSLDRASYEQYF. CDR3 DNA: TGTGCCAGCAGCTTAGACAGGGCGTCCTACGAGCAGTACTTC. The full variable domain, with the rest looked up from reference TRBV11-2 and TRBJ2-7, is EAGVAQSPRYKIIEKRQSVAFWCNPISGHATLYWYQQILGQGPKLLIQFQNNGVVDDSQLPKDRFSAERLKGVDSTLKIQPAKLEDSAVYLCASSLDRASYEQYFGPGTRLTVT.

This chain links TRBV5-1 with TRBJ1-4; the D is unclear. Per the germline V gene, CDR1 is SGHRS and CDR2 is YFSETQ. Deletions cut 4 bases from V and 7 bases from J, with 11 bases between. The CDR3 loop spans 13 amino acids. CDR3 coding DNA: TGCGCCAGCAGCATTTGGTTGGGTGAAAAACTGTTTTTT. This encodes CASSIWLGEKLFF.

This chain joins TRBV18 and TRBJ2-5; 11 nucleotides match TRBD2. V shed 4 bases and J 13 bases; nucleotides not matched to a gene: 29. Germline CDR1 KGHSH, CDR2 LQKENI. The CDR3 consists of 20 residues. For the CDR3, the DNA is TGTGCCAGCTCACGCACCCCAGGGGACACACGACTAGCGGGACAACATATTTCGTACTTC. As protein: CASSRTPGDTRLAGQHISYF.

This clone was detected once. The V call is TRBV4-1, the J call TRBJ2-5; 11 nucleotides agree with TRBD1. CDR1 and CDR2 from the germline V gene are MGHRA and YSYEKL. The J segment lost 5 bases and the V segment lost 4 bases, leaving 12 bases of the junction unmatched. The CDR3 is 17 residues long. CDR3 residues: CASSRLADRGRRETQYF. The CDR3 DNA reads TGCGCCAGCAGCCGGTTGGCGGACAGGGGGCGCCGGGAGACCCAGTACTTC.

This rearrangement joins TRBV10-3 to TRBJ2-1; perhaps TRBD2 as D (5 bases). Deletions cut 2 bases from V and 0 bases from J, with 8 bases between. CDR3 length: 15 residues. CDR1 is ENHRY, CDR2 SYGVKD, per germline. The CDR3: CAISEADSSYNEQFF. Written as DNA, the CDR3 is TGTGCCATCAGTGAGGCGGACTCCTCCTACAATGAGCAGTTCTTC.

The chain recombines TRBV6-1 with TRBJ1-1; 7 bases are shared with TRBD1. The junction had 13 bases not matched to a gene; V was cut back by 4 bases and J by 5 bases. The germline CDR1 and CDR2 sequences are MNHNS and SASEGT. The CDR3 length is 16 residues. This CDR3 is CASSARDSLPNTEAFF. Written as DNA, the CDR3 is TGTGCCAGCAGTGCTCGGGACAGTCTTCCCAATACTGAAGCTTTCTTT.

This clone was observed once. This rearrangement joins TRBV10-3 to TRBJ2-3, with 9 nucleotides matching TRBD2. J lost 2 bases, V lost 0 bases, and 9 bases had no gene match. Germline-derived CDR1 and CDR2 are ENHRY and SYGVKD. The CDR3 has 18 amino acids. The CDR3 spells CAISESGASGVLTDTQYF. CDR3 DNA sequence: TGTGCCATCAGTGAGTCAGGGGCTAGCGGGGTACTCACAGATACGCAGTATTTT.

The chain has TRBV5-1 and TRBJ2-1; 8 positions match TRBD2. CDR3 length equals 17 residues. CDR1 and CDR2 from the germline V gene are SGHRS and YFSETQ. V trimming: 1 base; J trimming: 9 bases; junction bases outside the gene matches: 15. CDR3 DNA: TGCGCCAGCAGCTTGATCTCCGGGAGGGCCATGTTGAGTGAGCAGTTCTTC. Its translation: CASSLISGRAMLSEQFF.

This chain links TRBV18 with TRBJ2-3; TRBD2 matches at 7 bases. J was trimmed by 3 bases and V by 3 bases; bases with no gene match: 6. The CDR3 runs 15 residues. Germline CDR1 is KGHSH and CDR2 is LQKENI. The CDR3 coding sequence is TGTGCCAGCTCACCGACTAGCCAGACGACAGATACGCAGTATTTT. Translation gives CASSPTSQTTDTQYF.

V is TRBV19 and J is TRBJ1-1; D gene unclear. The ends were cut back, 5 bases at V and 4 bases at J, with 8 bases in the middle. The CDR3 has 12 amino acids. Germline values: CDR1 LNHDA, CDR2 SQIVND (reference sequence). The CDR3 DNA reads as TGTGCCAGTAGTCTCCGTTCCACTGAAGCTTTCTTT. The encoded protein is CASSLRSTEAFF.

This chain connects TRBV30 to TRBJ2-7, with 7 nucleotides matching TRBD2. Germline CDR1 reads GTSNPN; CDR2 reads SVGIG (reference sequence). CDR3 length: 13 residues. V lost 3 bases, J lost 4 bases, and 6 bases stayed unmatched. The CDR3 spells CAWRPGTTYEQYF. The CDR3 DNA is TGTGCCTGGAGGCCCGGGACTACATACGAGCAGTACTTC. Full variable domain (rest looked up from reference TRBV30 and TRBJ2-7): SQTIHQWPATLVQPVGSPLSLECTVEGTSNPNLYWYRQAAGRGLQLLFYSVGIGQISSEVPQNLSASRPQDRQFILSSKKLLLSDSGFYLCAWRPGTTYEQYFGPGTRLTVT.

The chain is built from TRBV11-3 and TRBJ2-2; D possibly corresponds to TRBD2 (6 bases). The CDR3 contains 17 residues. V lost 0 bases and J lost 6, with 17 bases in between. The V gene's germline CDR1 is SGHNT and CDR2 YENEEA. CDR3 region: CASSLEAGQGTAGELFF. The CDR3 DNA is TGTGCCAGCAGCTTAGAGGCGGGGCAGGGCACAGCCGGGGAGCTGTTTTTT.